The sequence of this T cell receptor (beta chain) was determined in a study of OX40 agonist ivuxolimab in advanced cancers. Study outcomes and limitations: Low normalized T-cell clonal expansion was additionally recorded for some nonresponders.

The V and J ends lost 6 bases and 1 base respectively, with 9 bases between them. Germline V gene sequence: CDR1 MNHEY, CDR2 SVGAGI. The CDR3 has 13 amino acids. The assay was immunoSEQ multiplex PCR, and TCRdb's table has in-frame clones only and misses some. The table has approximately 41,000 clones, roughly nine tenths seen once; the top ten hold approximately 45%. A note on this clone: Its antigen is still unknown.

The chain couples TRBV6-5 to TRBJ1-1; D is unclear. This TCR was recovered from an adult with an advanced solid tumor such as melanoma, head and neck, liver or kidney cancer. Sequencing used CD4+ or CD8+ T cells sorted from blood, obtained in a trial of the OX40 agonist ivuxolimab. CDR3: CASRSGENTEAFF. The CDR3 DNA reads TGTGCCAGCAGGTCCGGGGAGAACACTGAAGCTTTCTTT.